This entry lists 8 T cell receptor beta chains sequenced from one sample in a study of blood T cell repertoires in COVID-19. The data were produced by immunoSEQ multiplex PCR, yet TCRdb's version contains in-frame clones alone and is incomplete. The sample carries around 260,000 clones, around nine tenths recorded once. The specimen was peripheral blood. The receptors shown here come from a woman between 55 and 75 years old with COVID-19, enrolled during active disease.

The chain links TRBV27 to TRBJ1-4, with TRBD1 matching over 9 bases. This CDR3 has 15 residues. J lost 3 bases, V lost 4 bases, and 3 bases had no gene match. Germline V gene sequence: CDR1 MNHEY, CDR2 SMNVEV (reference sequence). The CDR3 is CASSSWDRANEKLFF. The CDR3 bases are TGTGCCAGCAGTTCCTGGGACAGGGCTAATGAAAAACTGTTTTTT.

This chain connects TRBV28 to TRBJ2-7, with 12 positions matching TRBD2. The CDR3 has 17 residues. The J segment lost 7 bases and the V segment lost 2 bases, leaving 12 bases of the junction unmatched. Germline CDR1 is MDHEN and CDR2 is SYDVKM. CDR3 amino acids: CASSLTPGLAGKGEQYF. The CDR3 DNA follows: TGTGCCAGCAGTTTAACACCCGGACTAGCGGGGAAGGGAGAGCAGTACTTC.

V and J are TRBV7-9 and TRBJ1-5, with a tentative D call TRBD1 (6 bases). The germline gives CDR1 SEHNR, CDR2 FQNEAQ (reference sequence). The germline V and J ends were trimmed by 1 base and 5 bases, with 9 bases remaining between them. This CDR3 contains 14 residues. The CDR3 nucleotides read TGTGCCAGCAGCTTAGGCAGGGGACATCAGCCCCAGCATTTT. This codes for CASSLGRGHQPQHF.

CDR3 residues: CASSPGTGYGYTF. The CDR3 coding sequence is TGTGCCAGCAGCCCCGGGACAGGCTATGGCTACACCTTC. The gene calls are TRBV28 and TRBJ1-2, with TRBD1 identical over 8 bases. J gave up 4 bases and V 6 bases, and 4 bases lay outside the gene matches. Germline CDR1 MDHEN, CDR2 SYDVKM. The CDR3 extends over 13 amino acids.

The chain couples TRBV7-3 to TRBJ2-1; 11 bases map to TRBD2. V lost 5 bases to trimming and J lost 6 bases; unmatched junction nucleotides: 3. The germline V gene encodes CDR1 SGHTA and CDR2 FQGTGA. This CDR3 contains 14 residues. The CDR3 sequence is CASSPSGRFNEQFF. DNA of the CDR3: TGTGCCAGCAGCCCTAGCGGGAGGTTCAATGAGCAGTTCTTC.

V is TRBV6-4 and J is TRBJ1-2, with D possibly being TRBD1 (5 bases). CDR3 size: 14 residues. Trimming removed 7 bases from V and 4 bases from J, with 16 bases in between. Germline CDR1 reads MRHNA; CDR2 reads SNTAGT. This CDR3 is CASTAGRGPYGYTF. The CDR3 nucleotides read TGTGCCAGCACCGCGGGGAGGGGACCCTATGGCTACACCTTC.

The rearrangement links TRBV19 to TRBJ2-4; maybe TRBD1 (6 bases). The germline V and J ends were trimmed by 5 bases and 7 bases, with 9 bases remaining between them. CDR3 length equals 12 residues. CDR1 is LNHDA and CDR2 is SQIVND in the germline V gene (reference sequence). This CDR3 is CASSVDSNIQYF. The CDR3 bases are TGTGCCAGTAGTGTGGACAGTAACATTCAGTACTTC.

The CDR3 spells CATSDPGLAKQFF. The DNA of the CDR3 is TGTGCCACCAGTGATCCCGGACTAGCCAAGCAGTTCTTC. The chain uses TRBV24-1 and TRBJ2-1, with TRBD2 matching 8 bases. The J segment lost 11 bases and the V segment lost 3 bases, leaving 5 bases of the junction unmatched. From germline, CDR1 is KGHDR and CDR2 SFDVKD. The CDR3 covers 13 residues.